A single sample is the source of the 20 T cell receptor beta chains below, sequenced in a study of identical twins. TCRdb redid the calling of the 5' RACE reads with MiXCR, one entry per CDR3 protein. The table shows roughly 570,000 distinct CDR3 sequences, with 9.6% occurring only once. A further study also used this sample, focusing on yellow fever vaccine responses in identical twins.

The specimen sequenced was PBMCs. The receptors shown here come from a woman between 18 and 30 years old in good health.

The CDR3 DNA reads TGCAGCCACCCGAGGGGGGGTAACCAAGAGACCCAGTACTTC. Translating it yields CSHPRGGNQETQYF. This chain connects TRBV29-1 to TRBJ2-5; perhaps TRBD2 as D (7 bases). This CDR3 region has 14 residues. Germline values: CDR1 SQVTM, CDR2 ANQGSEA. Trimming shortened V by 8 bases and J by 0 bases, and 16 bases separated the two germline ends. The full variable domain, with the rest looked up from reference TRBV29-1 and TRBJ2-5, is SAVISQKPSRDICQRGTSLTIQCQVDSQVTMMFWYRQQPGQSLTLIATANQGSEATYESGFVIDKFPISRPNLTFSTLTVSNMSPEDSSIYLCSHPRGGNQETQYFGPGTRLLVL.

The chain couples TRBV11-2 to TRBJ2-5; D remains unclear. CDR3 length equals 15 residues. The V end lost 4 bases, the J end lost 5 bases, and 17 bases lay between the germline ends. Per germline, CDR1 SGHAT and CDR2 FQNNGV. CDR3 in DNA: TGTGCCAGCAGCTCATTGCTGGGTTTTGGGGAGACCCAGTACTTC. It is translated as CASSSLLGFGETQYF. Full variable domain (outside the CDR3, taken from reference TRBV11-2 and TRBJ2-5): EAGVAQSPRYKIIEKRQSVAFWCNPISGHATLYWYQQILGQGPKLLIQFQNNGVVDDSQLPKDRFSAERLKGVDSTLKIQPAKLEDSAVYLCASSSLLGFGETQYFGPGTRLLVL.

This clonotype was counted at least ten times. The rearrangement uses TRBV6-2 or TRBV6-3 and TRBJ1-1; D unresolved. The V end was cut by 8 bases, the J end by 5 bases, with 21 bases between. CDR3 length: 15 amino acids. Germline values: CDR1 MNHEY, CDR2 SVGEGT. For the CDR3, the DNA is TGTGCCAGCCTAGGGAACAAACTGCCGGGAACTGAAGCTTTCTTT. Translated: CASLGNKLPGTEAFF.

The chain couples TRBV28 to TRBJ2-1, with 9 bases matching TRBD2. The V and J ends lost 1 base and 7 bases, in that order; junction bases with no gene match: 17. The CDR3 is 19 amino acids. Germline CDR1 is MDHEN and CDR2 is SYDVKM. CDR3 amino acids: CASSLFVGLAGGPGNEQFF. As DNA, the CDR3 is TGTGCCAGCAGTTTATTTGTTGGGCTGGCGGGGGGGCCGGGGAATGAGCAGTTCTTC. Together with reference TRBV28 and TRBJ2-1, the CDR3 gives the full variable domain: DVKVTQSSRYLVKRTGEKVFLECVQDMDHENMFWYRQDPGLGLRLIYFSYDVKMKEKGDIPEGYSVSREKKERFSLILESASTNQTSMYLCASSLFVGLAGGPGNEQFFGPGTRLTVL.

This clonotype was observed many times. V and J are TRBV6-5 and TRBJ2-7; possible D gene TRBD1, 5 bases. V was cut by 2 bases and J by 2 bases, with 7 bases left in between. The CDR3 has 13 amino acids. Germline values: CDR1 MNHEY, CDR2 SVGAGI. The CDR3 spells CASSYVQAYEQYF. The CDR3 DNA reads as TGTGCCAGCAGTTACGTACAGGCCTACGAGCAGTACTTC.

The chain combines TRBV27 with TRBJ2-1, with a tentative D call TRBD2 (6 bases). Per germline, CDR1 MNHEY and CDR2 SMNVEV (reference sequence). V lost 4 bases and J 2 bases, leaving 15 bases between the germline ends. The CDR3 loop spans 16 amino acids. CDR3 bases: TGTGCCAGCAGTTCGAGGGGCGGGATAGCCTACAATGAGCAGTTCTTC. It encodes CASSSRGGIAYNEQFF.

CDR3 residues: CASSLASGTKETQYF. Written as DNA, the CDR3 is TGTGCCAGCAGTTTGGCTAGCGGGACCAAAGAGACCCAGTACTTC. J is TRBJ2-5 and V is TRBV12-3 or TRBV12-4; 9 nucleotides match TRBD2. Trimming removed 3 bases from V and 3 bases from J; junction bases left unmatched: 5. This CDR3 has 15 amino acids.

The chain combines TRBV5-5 with TRBJ2-7; 11 bases agree with TRBD1. V lost 7 bases and J lost 2; bases outside the gene matches: 11. From germline, CDR1 is SGHKS and CDR2 YYEKEE (reference sequence). The CDR3 is 16 residues long. The CDR3 nucleotides read TGTGCCAGCGTCCCTTTACCGGGACAGGGGGCCTACGAGCAGTACTTC. Its translation: CASVPLPGQGAYEQYF. The entire variable domain, with the rest obtained from reference TRBV5-5 and TRBJ2-7, is as follows: DAGVTQSPTHLIKTRGQQVTLRCSPISGHKSVSWYQQVLGQGPQFIFQYYEKEERGRGNFPDRFSARQFPNYSSELNVNALLLGDSALYLCASVPLPGQGAYEQYFGPGTRLTVT.

Ten or more counts support this clonotype. CDR3 bases: TGTGCCAGCAGTCCAAGTCCGGGGACCGGGGAGCTGTTTTTT. It codes for CASSPSPGTGELFF. The V gene is TRBV27, the J gene TRBJ2-2; TRBD2 might be the D (5 bases). With 5 bases removed from V and 5 bases from J, the gap between germline ends came to 12 bases. Germline V gene sequence: CDR1 MNHEY, CDR2 SMNVEV (reference sequence). This CDR3 is built from 14 residues.

This rearrangement joins TRBV5-1 to TRBJ2-1, with D possibly called TRBD1 or TRBD2 (5 bases each). The CDR3 runs to 13 residues. Germline-derived CDR1 and CDR2 are SGHRS and YFSETQ. V was trimmed by 4 bases and J by 8 bases, leaving 13 bases between them. The CDR3 DNA reads as TGCGCCAGCAGCGTTACAGGAGGCTATGAGCAGTTCTTC. Its translation: CASSVTGGYEQFF.

This clonotype came up many times. This rearrangement joins TRBV29-1 to TRBJ2-7; a possible D gene is TRBD2 (5 bases). This CDR3 contains 13 residues. The V and J ends lost 2 bases and 6 bases respectively, with 14 bases between them. Germline V gives CDR1 SQVTM, CDR2 ANQGSEA. CDR3 nucleotides: TGCAGCGTTGAATACGAGGGAGCCTCCGAGCAGTACTTC. Protein product: CSVEYEGASEQYF.

This clonotype was found a few times. The rearrangement uses TRBV29-1 and TRBJ2-5; TRBD1 is a possible D gene (5 bases). Germline V gene lookup returns CDR1 SQVTM and CDR2 ANQGSEA. There are 13 residues in the CDR3. Deletions cut 3 bases from V and 5 bases from J, with 13 bases between. CDR3 amino acids: CSVDGQGSETQYF. In nucleotides, the CDR3 is TGCAGCGTTGATGGCCAGGGCAGCGAGACCCAGTACTTC.

This clonotype was observed at least ten times. V is TRBV20-1 and J is TRBJ2-4; tentative D call: TRBD2 (6 bases). This CDR3 contains 13 residues. The germline CDR1 and CDR2 sequences are DFQATT and SNEGSKA (reference sequence). Trimming pared 6 bases from V and 1 base from J, leaving 10 bases between. The CDR3 bases are TGCAGTGCGCCCAGCGGGGCCAAAAACATTCAGTACTTC. It encodes CSAPSGAKNIQYF.

The chain is built from TRBV5-1 and TRBJ2-3; D unclear. This CDR3 is built from 13 residues. V gave up 0 bases and J gave up 5 bases, with 7 bases separating them. Germline V CDR1 and CDR2: SGHRS, YFSETQ. CDR3 in amino acids: CASSLAWGDTQYF. For the CDR3, the DNA is TGCGCCAGCAGCTTGGCCTGGGGAGATACGCAGTATTTT.

This clonotype was recorded at least ten times. The chain links TRBV7-8 to TRBJ2-5; TRBD1 might be the D (5 bases). The length of the CDR3 is 16 residues. CDR1 SGHVS and CDR2 FQNEAQ come from the germline V gene. With 5 bases removed from V and 2 bases from J, the gap between germline ends came to 18 bases. The CDR3 DNA reads TGTGCCAGCAGCCCCCTTTCCCCGGACAAGCAAGAGACCCAGTACTTC. Amino acid sequence: CASSPLSPDKQETQYF.

This clonotype was observed a few times. The chain employs TRBV6-1 and TRBJ1-2; no definite D call. Germline V CDR1 and CDR2: MNHNS, SASEGT. Trimming cost V 7 bases and J 4 bases, with 4 bases left between them. The CDR3 contains 10 residues. CDR3 DNA sequence: TGTGCCAGCAAACTCTATGGCTACACCTTC. Its translation: CASKLYGYTF.

This clonotype occurred many times. The V gene is TRBV20-1, the J gene TRBJ2-2, with D perhaps TRBD1 (6 bases). The length of the CDR3 is 15 residues. Trimming stripped 0 bases from V and 5 bases from J, with 13 bases between. Germline V lookup: CDR1 DFQATT, CDR2 SNEGSKA (reference sequence). The CDR3 here is CSARDPMTGTGELFF. CDR3 bases: TGCAGTGCTAGAGATCCTATGACAGGAACCGGGGAGCTGTTTTTT.

The chain joins TRBV11-2 to TRBJ1-6; TRBD1 agrees at 8 bases. The CDR3 length is 17 residues. The trim removed 3 bases at V and 8 bases at J, leaving 12 bases unmatched. Germline V gene sequence: CDR1 SGHAT, CDR2 FQNNGV. The CDR3 is CASSLSRDRILDSPLHF. CDR3 DNA sequence: TGTGCCAGCAGCTTGTCCCGGGACAGGATTTTGGATTCACCCCTCCACTTT.

This clonotype was recorded many times. The chain couples TRBV29-1 to TRBJ2-7; TRBD2 agrees at 8 bases. The J segment lost 4 bases and the V segment lost 0 bases, leaving 8 bases of the junction unmatched. The CDR3 sequence is 15 residues long. Germline CDR1 reads SQVTM; CDR2 reads ANQGSEA. CDR3 loop: CSVEERGGRGYEQYF. CDR3 bases: TGCAGCGTTGAAGAACGGGGGGGAAGAGGGTACGAGCAGTACTTC.

This clonotype was seen a few times. The chain is built from TRBV5-1 and TRBJ1-4; D perhaps matches TRBD1 (5 bases). With 4 bases removed from V and 6 bases from J, the gap between germline ends came to 13 bases. Germline CDR1 reads SGHRS; CDR2 reads YFSETQ. This CDR3 has 14 residues. CDR3 protein: CASSQGLSDEKLFF. CDR3 coding DNA: TGCGCCAGCAGCCAGGGTTTGAGTGATGAAAAACTGTTTTTT.